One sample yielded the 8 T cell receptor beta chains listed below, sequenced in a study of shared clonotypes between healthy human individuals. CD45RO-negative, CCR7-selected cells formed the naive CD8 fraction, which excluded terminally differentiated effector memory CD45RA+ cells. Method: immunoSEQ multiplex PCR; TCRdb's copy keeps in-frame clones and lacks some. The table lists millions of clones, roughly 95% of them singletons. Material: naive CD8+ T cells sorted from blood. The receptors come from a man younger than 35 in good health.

CDR3 sequence (DNA): TGTGCCAGCAGCCCTGGCGGGGAGCTGTTTTTT. Its protein product is CASSPGGELFF. This chain links TRBV6-5 with TRBJ2-2; D call uncertain. The germline V gene has CDR1 MNHEY and CDR2 SVGAGI. The CDR3 loop spans 11 amino acids. The V end lost 6 bases, the J end lost 7 bases, and 6 bases lay between the germline ends.

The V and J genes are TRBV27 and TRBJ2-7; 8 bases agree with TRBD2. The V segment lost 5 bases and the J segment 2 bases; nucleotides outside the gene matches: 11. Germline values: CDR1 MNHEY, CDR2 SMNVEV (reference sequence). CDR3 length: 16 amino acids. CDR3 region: CASSPPSYGGAYEQYF. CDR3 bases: TGTGCCAGCAGTCCTCCCTCCTACGGGGGGGCCTACGAGCAGTACTTC.

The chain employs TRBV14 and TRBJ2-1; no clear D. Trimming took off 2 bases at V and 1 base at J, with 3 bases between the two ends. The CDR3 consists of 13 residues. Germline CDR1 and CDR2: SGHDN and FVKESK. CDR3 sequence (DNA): TGTGCCAGCAGCCAACTATCCTACAATGAGCAGTTCTTC. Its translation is CASSQLSYNEQFF.

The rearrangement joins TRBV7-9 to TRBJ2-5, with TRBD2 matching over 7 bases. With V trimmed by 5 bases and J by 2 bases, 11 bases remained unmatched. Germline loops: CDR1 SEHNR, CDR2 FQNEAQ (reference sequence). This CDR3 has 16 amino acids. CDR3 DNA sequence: TGTGCCAGCAGCCCCCCAAGCGGGATCGAGCAAGAGACCCAGTACTTC. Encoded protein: CASSPPSGIEQETQYF.

CDR3 loop: CASRIAGEQFF. The CDR3, as DNA: TGTGCCAGCAGAATAGCGGGAGAGCAGTTCTTC. This chain links TRBV5-6 with TRBJ2-1, with TRBD2 matching over 8 bases. This CDR3 contains 11 residues. V shed 5 bases, J shed 10 bases, and the junction held 2 bases outside the gene matches. Germline loops: CDR1 SGHDT, CDR2 YYEEEE.

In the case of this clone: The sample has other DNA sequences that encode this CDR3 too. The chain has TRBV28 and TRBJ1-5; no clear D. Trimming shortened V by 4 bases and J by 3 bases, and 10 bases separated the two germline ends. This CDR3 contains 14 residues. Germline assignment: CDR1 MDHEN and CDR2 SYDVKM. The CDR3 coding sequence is TGTGCCAGCAGTTCCTACTATTCCAATCAGCCCCAGCATTTT. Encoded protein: CASSSYYSNQPQHF.

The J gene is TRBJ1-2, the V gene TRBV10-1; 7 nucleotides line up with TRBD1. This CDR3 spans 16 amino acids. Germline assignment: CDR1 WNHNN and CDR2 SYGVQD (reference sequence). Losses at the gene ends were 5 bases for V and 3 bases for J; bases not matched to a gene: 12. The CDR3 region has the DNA TGCGCCAGCAGTCCCAACCGGGACAGCCCTGACTATGGCTACACCTTC. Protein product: CASSPNRDSPDYGYTF.

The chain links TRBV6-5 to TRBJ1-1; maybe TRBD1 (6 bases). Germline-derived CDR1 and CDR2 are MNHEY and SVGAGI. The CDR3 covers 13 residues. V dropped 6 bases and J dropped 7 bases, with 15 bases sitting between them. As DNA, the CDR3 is TGTGCCAGCAGCATCGCAGGGGATCTTGAAGCTTTCTTT. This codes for CASSIAGDLEAFF.